These 25 T cell receptor beta chains originate from one sample sequenced in a study of T cell clonality in common variable immunodeficiency. Study-wide results and limits: Fewer deletions and N-nucleotide insertions were reportedly seen in common variable immunodeficiency TCR beta sequences.

Here immunoSEQ multiplex PCR was the method, and the copy in TCRdb shows in-frame clones only, minus some. The sample holds about 32,000 clones, and no clone turns up only once. No antigens are known for them. The sample taken for sequencing was peripheral blood mononuclear cells. Receptors originate from a human donor with common variable immunodeficiency.

There are a few counts of this clone. The CDR3 sequence: CASSERGEQYF. Partial CDR3 DNA: TGTGCCAGCAGTGAACGGGGCGAG. This chain connects TRBV2 to TRBJ2-7, with TRBD2 as a possible D gene (5 bases). The sequence runs out 3 residues before the end of the CDR3; the remainder is reconstructed from the germline J gene. Trimming cost V 2 bases and J 6 bases, with 5 bases left between them. The CDR3 sequence is 11 residues long. CDR1 is SNHLY and CDR2 is FYNNEI in the germline V gene.

Comment on this clone: The CDR3 is cut off 3 residues early in the read; its end comes from the germline J gene. V and J are TRBV30 and TRBJ1-2, with D maybe TRBD1 (5 bases). The CDR3 is 11 residues long. The V end lost 1 base, the J end lost 7 bases, and 7 bases lay between the germline ends. The germline V gene has CDR1 GTSNPN and CDR2 SVGIG (reference sequence). The sequenced part of the CDR3 DNA is TGTGCCTGGAGTGGGGGCATTGGC. This translates into CAWSGGIG. From start to end, the CDR3 is CAWSGGIGYTF.

CDR3 amino acids: CAWSVGQGGTGELFF. CDR3 DNA (partial): TGTGCCTGGAGTGTAGGGCAGGGAGGCACCGGGGAG. The chain uses TRBV30 and TRBJ2-2; D is perhaps TRBD2 (6 bases). The read stops 3 residues short of the end of the CDR3; the missing end is completed from the germline J gene. Germline-derived CDR1 and CDR2 are GTSNPN and SVGIG (reference sequence). Between the trimmed V and J ends, which lost 0 bases and 4 bases, there was a span of 12 bases. The CDR3 spans 15 residues.

In this sample, this clone turned up a few times. The CDR3 is cut off 3 residues early in the read; its end comes from the germline J gene. V gene TRBV6-2 or TRBV6-3 combines with J gene TRBJ2-5; TRBD2 matches 8 bases. V dropped 2 bases and J dropped 5; count of bases not matched to a gene: 7. This CDR3 comprises 15 residues. CDR1 is MNHEY and CDR2 is SVGEGT in the germline V gene. CDR3 amino acids: CASSYRSGGGETQYF. The sequenced CDR3 bases are TGTGCCAGCAGTTACCGAAGCGGGGGCGGTGAGACC.

Judged by abundance, this clone is medium-sized. The read ends 3 residues early relative to the CDR3; the germline J gene fills the gap. V is TRBV20-1 and J is TRBJ1-1; TRBD1 aligns across 9 bases. The germline V gene encodes CDR1 DFQATT and CDR2 SNEGSKA (reference sequence). V shed 4 bases, J shed 1 base, and the junction held 4 bases outside the gene matches. The CDR3 length is 14 residues. The CDR3 reads CSANPDRGNTEAFF. CDR3 bases read: TGCAGTGCTAACCCGGACAGGGGGAACACTGAA.

Note on this clone: The read is 3 residues too short to cover the CDR3 end, so that end is filled in from the germline J gene. The chain uses TRBV2 and TRBJ2-3; 7 bases agree with TRBD2. CDR3 length: 14 residues. CDR1 and CDR2 from the germline V gene are SNHLY and FYNNEI. V trimming: 6 bases; J trimming: 4 bases; junction bases outside the gene matches: 7. Incomplete CDR3 DNA: TGTGCCAGCAGAGGTCCCCGGGGGGCAGATACG. This gives the protein CASRGPRGADT. The entire CDR3 protein is CASRGPRGADTQYF.

This clone was detected only a few times. The read terminates 3 residues ahead of where the CDR3 ends, so the germline J gene completes it. This sequence joins TRBV6-1 and TRBJ2-1; D perhaps matches TRBD1 (5 bases). Looked up from germline, CDR1 is MNHNS and CDR2 is SASEGT. The V end lost 4 bases, the J end lost 7 bases, and 8 bases lay between the germline ends. The CDR3 runs 12 residues. CDR3 amino acids: CASSASGNEQFF. The sequenced CDR3 bases are TGTGCCAGCAGTGCTTCAGGGAATGAG.

This clone has just a few counts. Read data end 3 residues before the CDR3 end; the end is taken from the germline J gene. The chain couples TRBV19 to TRBJ1-4; possible D gene TRBD1, 5 bases. V lost 7 bases and J 8 bases, leaving 20 bases between the germline ends. The germline CDR1 and CDR2 sequences are LNHDA and SQIVND (reference sequence). The CDR3 loop spans 15 amino acids. Incomplete CDR3 DNA: TGTGCCAGTACCGACGTGACCCTTGGGGCAGAAAAA. It is translated as CASTDVTLGAEK. The entire CDR3 is CASTDVTLGAEKLFF.

There are a few counts of this clone. Sequencing ends 3 residues short of the CDR3 end; the germline J gene provides the rest. The V and J genes are TRBV30 and TRBJ2-3; TRBD2 agrees at 11 bases. CDR1 GTSNPN and CDR2 SVGIG come from the germline V gene (reference sequence). Germline trimming cut 0 bases from V and 4 bases from J; bases unmatched to any gene: 9. The CDR3 loop spans 17 amino acids. The CDR3 sequence: CAWSVRRSGGAPDTQYF. Partial CDR3 DNA: TGTGCCTGGAGTGTAAGACGTAGCGGGGGGGCCCCAGATACG.

On this clone: The DNA ends 3 residues before the CDR3 does, and the rest of the CDR3 is filled in from the germline J gene. The rearrangement uses TRBV5-1 and TRBJ2-3; a weak D match, TRBD1 (7 bases). The CDR3 runs to 14 residues. Trimming took off 5 bases at V and 2 bases at J, with 12 bases between the two ends. The V gene's germline CDR1 is SGHRS and CDR2 YFSETQ. CDR3 region: CASSQGGYTDTQYF. The CDR3 bases that were read are TGCGCCAGCAGTCAGGGGGGATACACAGATACG.

The sample holds many counts of this clone. The read finishes 3 residues shy of the CDR3 end, and the germline J gene is used to complete it. The rearrangement joins TRBV5-1 to TRBJ1-6; 7 positions agree with TRBD1. The V and J ends lost 0 bases and 5 bases, in that order; junction bases with no gene match: 2. The germline CDR1 and CDR2 sequences are SGHRS and YFSETQ. This CDR3 spans 15 amino acids. The covered CDR3 bases are TGCGCCAGCAGCTTGGAGGGGGCGAATAATTCACCC. This gives the protein CASSLEGANNSP. In full, the CDR3 is CASSLEGANNSPLHF.

The sample holds a few counts of this clone. The CDR3 end is not reached by the read, which stops 3 residues before it; the germline J gene fills it in. The chain recombines TRBV19 with TRBJ2-7, with TRBD1 matching over 8 bases. CDR1 and CDR2 from the germline V gene are LNHDA and SQIVND (reference sequence). V shed 5 bases, J shed 2 bases, and the junction held 8 bases outside the gene matches. This CDR3 is built from 15 residues. CDR3 bases read: TGTGCCAGTAGTCCAGACAGGGGTGTCGCCTACGAG. Translated, it gives CASSPDRGVAYE. The whole CDR3 region reads CASSPDRGVAYEQYF.

A remark on this clone: The read terminates 3 residues before the CDR3 end, so the remaining end is supplied by the germline J gene. The rearrangement links TRBV2 to TRBJ2-7; TRBD2 is a possible D gene (5 bases). Germline-derived CDR1 and CDR2 are SNHLY and FYNNEI. The CDR3 contains 13 residues. The V end was cut by 4 bases, the J end by 5 bases, with 12 bases between. The DNA read from the CDR3 is TGTGCCAGCAGTGCTAGCTGGCTCAACGAG. Its translation is CASSASWLNE. The whole CDR3 protein reads CASSASWLNEQYF.

As concerns this clone: Sequencing ends 3 residues short of the CDR3 end; the germline J gene provides the rest. The J gene is TRBJ2-1, the V gene TRBV6-2 or TRBV6-3; possibly TRBD1 for D (6 bases). V shed 2 bases and J shed 0 bases, with 11 bases lying between them. Germline V lookup: CDR1 MNHEY, CDR2 SVGEGT. The CDR3 sequence is 16 residues long. The CDR3 here is CASSYRRTASYNEQFF. Incomplete CDR3 DNA: TGTGCCAGCAGTTACCGTCGGACAGCCTCCTACAATGAG.

In its sample, this clone was seen many times. The read terminates 3 residues ahead of where the CDR3 ends, so the germline J gene completes it. The gene calls are TRBV5-1 and TRBJ2-3; 8 bases fit TRBD1. V was clipped by 6 bases and J by 5 bases; unmatched bases: 5. The CDR3 length is 13 residues. Germline loops: CDR1 SGHRS, CDR2 YFSETQ. Partial CDR3 DNA: TGCGCCAGCAACGGACAGGGAATAGATACG. It translates to CASNGQGIDT. The CDR3 in its entirety is CASNGQGIDTQYF. Complete variable domain (other parts from reference TRBV5-1 and TRBJ2-3): KAGVTQTPRYLIKTRGQQVTLSCSPISGHRSVSWYQQTPGQGLQFLFEYFSETQRNKGNFPGRFSGRQFSNSRSEMNVSTLELGDSALYLCASNGQGIDTQYFGPGTRLTVL.

This clone was seen at least ten times. Read data end 3 residues before the CDR3 end; the end is taken from the germline J gene. The rearrangement joins TRBV5-1 to TRBJ2-5; TRBD1 agrees at 7 bases. Germline CDR1 is SGHRS and CDR2 is YFSETQ. Losses at the gene ends were 2 bases for V and 3 bases for J; bases not matched to a gene: 4. The CDR3 is made up of 14 amino acids. The CDR3 DNA, read in part, is TGCGCCAGCAGCTTCCCCGGGACAGAAGAGACC. Residues: CASSFPGTEET. In full, the CDR3 is CASSFPGTEETQYF. The full variable domain, its missing parts supplied by reference TRBV5-1 and TRBJ2-5, is KAGVTQTPRYLIKTRGQQVTLSCSPISGHRSVSWYQQTPGQGLQFLFEYFSETQRNKGNFPGRFSGRQFSNSRSEMNVSTLELGDSALYLCASSFPGTEETQYFGPGTRLLVL.

As concerns this clone: The read halts 3 residues ahead of the CDR3 end, with the missing end drawn from the germline J gene. This chain uses TRBV19 with TRBJ2-7; TRBD2 matches 7 bases. The CDR3 is made up of 14 amino acids. With V trimmed by 3 bases and J by 3 bases, 5 bases remained unmatched. The germline CDR1 and CDR2 sequences are LNHDA and SQIVND (reference sequence). CDR3 DNA (partial): TGTGCCAGTAGTATGGGGGGGGAGTACTACGAG. It specifies CASSMGGEYYE. The entire CDR3 reads CASSMGGEYYEQYF. Variable domain in full (rest from reference TRBV19 and TRBJ2-7): DGGITQSPKYLFRKEGQNVTLSCEQNLNHDAMYWYRQDPGQGLRLIYYSQIVNDFQKGDIAEGYSVSREKKESFPLTVTSAQKNPTAFYLCASSMGGEYYEQYFGPGTRLTVT.

This clone was observed a few times. The sequenced fragment ends 3 residues before the CDR3 boundary, so the rest is inferred from the germline J gene. The V gene is TRBV2, the J gene TRBJ2-3; 10 bases agree with TRBD2. Trimming removed 4 bases from V and 1 base from J; junction bases left unmatched: 8. The CDR3 covers 17 residues. Looked up from germline, CDR1 is SNHLY and CDR2 is FYNNEI. The CDR3 here is CASSGPQRGGRTDTQYF. The part of the CDR3 DNA that was read is TGTGCCAGCAGTGGCCCCCAGCGGGGGGGCCGCACAGATACG.

This clone showed up just a few times. The read is 3 residues too short to cover the CDR3 end, so that end is filled in from the germline J gene. This chain connects TRBV2 to TRBJ2-1; tentatively, D is TRBD1 (6 bases). Trimming removed 6 bases at V and 4 bases at J, with 13 bases between. Germline V gene lookup returns CDR1 SNHLY and CDR2 FYNNEI. The CDR3 is 14 amino acids. CDR3 DNA (partial): TGTGCCAGCAGACGGGACACTATGTACAATGAG. This gives the protein CASRRDTMYNE. The whole CDR3 sequence reads CASRRDTMYNEQFF.

This clone was counted many times. Read data end 3 residues before the CDR3 end; the end is taken from the germline J gene. This chain links TRBV29-1 with TRBJ2-2; 7 positions match TRBD2. Germline V gene sequence: CDR1 SQVTM, CDR2 ANQGSEA. This CDR3 has 13 amino acids. After removal of 4 bases from V and 6 bases from J, the junction contained 5 bases not matched to a gene. CDR3 sequence: CSVVGGGAGELFF. The CDR3 bases that were read are TGCAGCGTTGTTGGCGGGGGTGCCGGGGAG.

This clone was detected only a few times. The read falls 3 residues short of the CDR3 end, and the missing part is taken from the germline J gene. The chain links TRBV2 to TRBJ2-1, with 9 positions matching TRBD1. J gave up 2 bases and V 4 bases, and 3 bases lay outside the gene matches. The CDR3 loop spans 15 amino acids. Germline V gene lookup returns CDR1 SNHLY and CDR2 FYNNEI. CDR3 DNA, as far as it was read: TGTGCCAGCAGTGTTAGACAGGGGGCCTACAATGAG. The encoded protein is CASSVRQGAYNE. The full CDR3 sequence reads CASSVRQGAYNEQFF.

This clone appeared many times. Read coverage stops 3 residues before the CDR3 terminus; the germline J gene supplies the remainder. This chain joins TRBV18 and TRBJ1-1, with 8 bases lining up with TRBD1. The CDR3 length is 13 residues. Germline CDR1 is KGHSH and CDR2 is LQKENI. Here the CDR3 reads CASSPNGQGIAFF. CDR3 bases read: TGTGCCAGCTCACCGAACGGACAGGGTATA.

A note on this clone: The CDR3 extends 3 residues past the end of the read, so its final part is completed from the germline J gene. This chain uses TRBV19 with TRBJ2-3; no definite D call. Trimming cost V 3 bases and J 6 bases, with 10 bases left between them. The CDR3 spans 13 residues. CDR1 is LNHDA and CDR2 is SQIVND in the germline V gene (reference sequence). The CDR3 region is CASSIRLEDTQYF. CDR3 bases read: TGTGCCAGTAGTATTAGACTGGAGGATACG.

This clone rates as medium-sized (0.01 to 0.1%). The read halts 3 residues ahead of the CDR3 end, with the missing end drawn from the germline J gene. This rearrangement joins TRBV20-1 to TRBJ2-7; 8 bases agree with TRBD1. Germline CDR1 and CDR2: DFQATT and SNEGSKA (reference sequence). With 5 bases clipped from V and 2 bases from J, the junction kept 14 bases outside the gene matches. The CDR3 is 16 amino acids. The chain's CDR3 is CSAPFQGAQTPYEQYF. The DNA read from the CDR3 is TGCAGTGCTCCATTCCAGGGGGCACAGACTCCCTACGAG.

To note about this clone: The CDR3 goes on 3 residues after the read ends, and that part is filled in from the germline J gene. The chain couples TRBV5-1 to TRBJ2-1; 8 bases agree with TRBD1. Germline lookup yields CDR1 SGHRS and CDR2 YFSETQ. The ends lost 2 bases at V and 2 bases at J; junction bases unmatched: 3. The CDR3 runs to 15 residues. The covered CDR3 bases are TGCGCCAGCAGCTTTCGACAGGGGCCCTACAATGAG. It is translated as CASSFRQGPYNE. The whole CDR3 region reads CASSFRQGPYNEQFF.